Below, one TCR beta chain is given with its context. This clone's antigen is unknown. A read error may produce the germline difference seen at one junction end. Taken with the paper, the label for treatment or condition translates to: nivolumab (PD-1 blockade) given before sampling. The DNeasy Blood and Tissue Kit was used to extract DNA from formalin-fixed paraffin-embedded specimens. The TCR beta locus was amplified and sequenced using the immunoSEQ assay, from which bulk TCR Vbeta CDR3 data were obtained. On the authors' methods: Non-productive CDR3s, sequences shorter than 7 amino acids, and those not starting with C or ending with F/W were excluded. Analysis was limited to specimens with at least 1000 reads, and clonotypes were defined at the amino acid level. Clonality was calculated as 1 minus Pielou's evenness. Library sizes were equalized by abundance-weighted random subsampling with replacement, which was repeated 100 times so that 95% confidence intervals could be reported. The Morisita overlap index was used to quantify repertoire overlap, and for each specimen the top 40 clones were checked for overlap with the irAE. Not all clones reach the TCRdb copy of this immuneACCESS table, which keeps in-frame sequences only. Checked studies attribute under half of the gap to unresolved V genes and leave the rest unexplained. V and J calls and clone size are those listed in that table; D and trimming were worked out from the DNA. The sample has about 4,900 clones on record, less than 75% of them singletons. The top ten constitute around 5.7% of the sample.

This specimen belongs to a study of T cells in tumors and immune-related adverse events (dated by TCRdb to the early 2020s). The germline V gene provides CDR1 MDHEN and CDR2 SYDVKM. There are 14 amino acids in the CDR3, from cysteine to phenylalanine inclusive. Solely the CDR3 DNA is kept, with 42 bases framed from the first base. The sample in question was gut tissue, obtained from a patient treated with anti-PD-1 therapy. Recombination linked TRBV28 to TRBJ2-3; the D gene remains uncertain. This receptor was taken from a female donor with metastatic renal cell carcinoma. The CDR3 region has the sequence CASRSWEGTDKQYF. The sequenced DNA is TGTGCCAGCCGGAGTTGGGAAGGCACAGATAAGCAGTATTTT.